The sequence of this T cell receptor beta chain was determined in a study of Graves' ophthalmopathy and Graves' hyperthyroidism. Study as a whole: Upon initial diagnosis and before any treatment, peripheral blood was collected.

V lost 2 bases to trimming and J lost 5 bases, with 12 bases between them. The CDR3 runs to 14 residues. The germline CDR1 and CDR2 sequences are MNHNY and SVGAGI (reference sequence). Transcripts of RNA were the source for amplifying TCR beta CDR3 regions. A first-round RT-PCR used HTBI primers, followed by a second-round multiplex PCR. TCRdb independently ran MiXCR on the multiplex PCR reads; one entry per CDR3 protein. The top ten hold about 40% of the sample, which has hundreds of thousands of distinct CDR3 sequences, around 40% seen once. Ophthalmopathy donors showed moderate-to-severe activity, CAS ≥3, NOSPECS ≥4 and a duration under 3 months. Other autoimmune diseases, uncontrolled infections, pregnancy or lactation led to the exclusion of patients. This clonotype was seen more than once but under ten times.

Sequenced sample: peripheral blood. The V and J genes are TRBV6-6 and TRBJ1-1; unclear D gene. The clonotype comes from an adult man with Graves' ophthalmopathy. DNA of the CDR3: TGTGCCAGCAGTTACGTTGGGTTCCAGACTGAAGCTTTCTTT. Its protein is CASSYVGFQTEAFF.